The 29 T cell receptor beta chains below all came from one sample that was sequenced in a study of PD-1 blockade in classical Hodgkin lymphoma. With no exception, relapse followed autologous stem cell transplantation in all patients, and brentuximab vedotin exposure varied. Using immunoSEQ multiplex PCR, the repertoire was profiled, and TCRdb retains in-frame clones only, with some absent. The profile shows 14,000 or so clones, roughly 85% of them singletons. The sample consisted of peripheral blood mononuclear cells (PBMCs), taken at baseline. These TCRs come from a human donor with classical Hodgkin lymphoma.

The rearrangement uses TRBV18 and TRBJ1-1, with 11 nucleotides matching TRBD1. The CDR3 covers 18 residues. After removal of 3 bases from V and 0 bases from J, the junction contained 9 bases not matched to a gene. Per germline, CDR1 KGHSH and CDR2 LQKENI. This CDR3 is CASSPGTGGTYMNTEAFF. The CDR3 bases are TGTGCCAGCTCACCTGGGACAGGGGGAACCTATATGAACACTGAAGCTTTCTTT.

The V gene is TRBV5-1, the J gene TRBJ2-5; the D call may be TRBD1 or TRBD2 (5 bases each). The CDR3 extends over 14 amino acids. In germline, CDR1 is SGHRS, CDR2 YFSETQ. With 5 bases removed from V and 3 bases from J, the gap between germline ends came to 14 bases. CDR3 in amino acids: CASSTLGAEETQYF. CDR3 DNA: TGCGCCAGCAGTACCCTCGGGGCCGAAGAGACCCAGTACTTC.

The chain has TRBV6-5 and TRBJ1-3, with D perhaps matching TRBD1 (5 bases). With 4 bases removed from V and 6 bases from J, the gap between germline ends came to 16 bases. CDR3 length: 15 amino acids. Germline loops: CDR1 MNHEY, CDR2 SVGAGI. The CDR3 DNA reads TGTGCCAGCAGTTCCCCCTGGGATGGGGCAAACACCATATATTTT. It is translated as CASSSPWDGANTIYF.

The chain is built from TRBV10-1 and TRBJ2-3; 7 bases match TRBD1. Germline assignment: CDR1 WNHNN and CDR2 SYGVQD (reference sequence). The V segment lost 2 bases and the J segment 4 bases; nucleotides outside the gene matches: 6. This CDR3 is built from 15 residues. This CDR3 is CASSEEPTGSDTQYF. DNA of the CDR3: TGCGCCAGCAGTGAGGAACCGACAGGGTCAGATACGCAGTATTTT.

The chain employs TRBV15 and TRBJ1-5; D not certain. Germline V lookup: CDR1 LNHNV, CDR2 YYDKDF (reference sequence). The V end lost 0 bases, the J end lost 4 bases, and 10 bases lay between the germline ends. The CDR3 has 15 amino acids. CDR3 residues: CATSRDISGNQPQHF. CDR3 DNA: TGTGCCACCAGCAGAGATATCAGCGGGAATCAGCCCCAGCATTTT.

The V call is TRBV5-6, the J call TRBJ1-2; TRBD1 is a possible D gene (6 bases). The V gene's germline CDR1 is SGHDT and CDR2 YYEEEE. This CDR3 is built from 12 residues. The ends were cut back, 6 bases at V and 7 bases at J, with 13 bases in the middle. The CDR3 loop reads CASTAGVGGYTF. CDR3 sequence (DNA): TGTGCCAGCACGGCAGGGGTAGGTGGCTACACCTTC.

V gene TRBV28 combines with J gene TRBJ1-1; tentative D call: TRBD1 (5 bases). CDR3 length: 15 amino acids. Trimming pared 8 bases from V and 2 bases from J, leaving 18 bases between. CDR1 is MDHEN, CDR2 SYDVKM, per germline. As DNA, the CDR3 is TGTGCCAGCCGGGGGTCTGCGGAGGGCAACACTGAAGCTTTCTTT. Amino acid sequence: CASRGSAEGNTEAFF.

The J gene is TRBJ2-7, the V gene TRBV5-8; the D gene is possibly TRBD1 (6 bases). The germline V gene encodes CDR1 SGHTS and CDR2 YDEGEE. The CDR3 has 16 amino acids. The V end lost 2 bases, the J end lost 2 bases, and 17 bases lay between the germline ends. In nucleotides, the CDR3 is TGTGCCAGCAGCTTACCCTTCAGGGGCGGTACCTACGAGCAGTACTTC. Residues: CASSLPFRGGTYEQYF.

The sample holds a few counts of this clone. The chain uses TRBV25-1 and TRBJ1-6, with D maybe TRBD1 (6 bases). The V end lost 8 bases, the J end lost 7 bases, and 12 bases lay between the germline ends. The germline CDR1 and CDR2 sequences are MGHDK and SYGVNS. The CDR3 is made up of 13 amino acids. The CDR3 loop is CASRHRVNSPLHF. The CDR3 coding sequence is TGTGCCAGCCGACACAGGGTCAATTCACCCCTCCACTTT.

CDR3 sequence (DNA): TGTGCCAGCAGTGACGGCTACACAGATACGCAGTATTTT. The encoded protein is CASSDGYTDTQYF. The rearrangement joins TRBV25-1 to TRBJ2-3; D is unresolved. Germline CDR1 is MGHDK and CDR2 is SYGVNS. V was pared by 3 bases and J by 2 bases, with 6 bases between. The CDR3 has 13 amino acids. The variable domain in full, with the rest retrieved from reference TRBV25-1 and TRBJ2-3, is EADIYQTPRYLVIGTGKKITLECSQTMGHDKMYWYQQDPGMELHLIHYSYGVNSTEKGDLSSESTVSRIRTEHFPLTLESARPSHTSQYLCASSDGYTDTQYFGPGTRLTVL.

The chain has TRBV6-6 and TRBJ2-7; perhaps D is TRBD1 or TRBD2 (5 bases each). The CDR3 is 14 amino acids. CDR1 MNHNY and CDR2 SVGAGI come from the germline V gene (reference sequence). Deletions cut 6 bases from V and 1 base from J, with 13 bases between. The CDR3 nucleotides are TGTGCCAGCAGCCACGGGGCTTCTTCCTACGAGCAGTACTTC. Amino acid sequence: CASSHGASSYEQYF.

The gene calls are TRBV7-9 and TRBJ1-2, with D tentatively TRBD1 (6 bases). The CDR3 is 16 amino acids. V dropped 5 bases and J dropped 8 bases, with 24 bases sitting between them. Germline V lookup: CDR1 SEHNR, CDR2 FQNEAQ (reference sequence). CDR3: CASSPSRGRAMSGYTF. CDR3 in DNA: TGTGCCAGCAGCCCCAGCAGGGGTCGGGCCATGAGCGGCTACACCTTC. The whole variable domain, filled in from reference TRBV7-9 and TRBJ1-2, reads DTGVSQNPRHKITKRGQNVTFRCDPISEHNRLYWYRQTLGQGPEFLTYFQNEAQLEKSRLLSDRFSAERPKGSFSTLEIQRTEQGDSAMYLCASSPSRGRAMSGYTFGSGTRLTVV.

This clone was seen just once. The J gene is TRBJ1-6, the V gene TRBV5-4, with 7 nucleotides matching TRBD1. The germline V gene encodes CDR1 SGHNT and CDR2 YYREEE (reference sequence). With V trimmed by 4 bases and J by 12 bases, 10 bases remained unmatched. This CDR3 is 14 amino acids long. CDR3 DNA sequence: TGTGCCAGCAGCCTTGGGACAGCCGAGGGACCCCTCCACTTT. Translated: CASSLGTAEGPLHF.

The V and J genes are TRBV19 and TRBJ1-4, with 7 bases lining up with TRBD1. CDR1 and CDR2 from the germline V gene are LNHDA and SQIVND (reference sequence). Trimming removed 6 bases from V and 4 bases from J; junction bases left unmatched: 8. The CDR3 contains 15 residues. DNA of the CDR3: TGTGCCAGTAGCCCCATACAGGGGAGTAATGAAAAACTGTTTTTT. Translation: CASSPIQGSNEKLFF.

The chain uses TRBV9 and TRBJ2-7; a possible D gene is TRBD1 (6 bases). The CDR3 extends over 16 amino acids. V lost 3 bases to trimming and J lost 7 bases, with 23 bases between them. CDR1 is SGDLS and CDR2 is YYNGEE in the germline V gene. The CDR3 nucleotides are TGTGCCAGCAGCGCCCTAGGGGGAATAAGCCAGACTGAGCAGTACTTC. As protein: CASSALGGISQTEQYF.

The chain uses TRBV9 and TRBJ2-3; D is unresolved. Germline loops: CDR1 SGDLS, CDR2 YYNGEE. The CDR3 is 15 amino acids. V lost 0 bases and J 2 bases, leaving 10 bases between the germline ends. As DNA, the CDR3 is TGTGCCAGCAGCGTAGCCCCGGATTCCACAGATACGCAGTATTTT. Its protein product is CASSVAPDSTDTQYF.

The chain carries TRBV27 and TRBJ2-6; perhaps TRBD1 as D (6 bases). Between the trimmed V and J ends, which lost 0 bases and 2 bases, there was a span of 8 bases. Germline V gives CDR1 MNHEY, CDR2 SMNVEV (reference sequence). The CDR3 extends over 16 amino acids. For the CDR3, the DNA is TGTGCCAGCAGTTTATCTTGGGGGCCTGGGGCCAACGTCCTGACTTTC. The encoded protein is CASSLSWGPGANVLTF.

The CDR3 spells CASSLPGGLETQYF. The CDR3 nucleotides read TGTGCCAGCAGCTTACCCGGGGGATTAGAGACCCAGTACTTC. The chain links TRBV7-9 to TRBJ2-5, with D perhaps TRBD2 (6 bases). The germline gives CDR1 SEHNR, CDR2 FQNEAQ (reference sequence). CDR3 length equals 14 residues. Trimming removed 2 bases at V and 4 bases at J, with 11 bases between. Complete variable domain (other parts from reference TRBV7-9 and TRBJ2-5): DTGVSQNPRHKITKRGQNVTFRCDPISEHNRLYWYRQTLGQGPEFLTYFQNEAQLEKSRLLSDRFSAERPKGSFSTLEIQRTEQGDSAMYLCASSLPGGLETQYFGPGTRLLVL.

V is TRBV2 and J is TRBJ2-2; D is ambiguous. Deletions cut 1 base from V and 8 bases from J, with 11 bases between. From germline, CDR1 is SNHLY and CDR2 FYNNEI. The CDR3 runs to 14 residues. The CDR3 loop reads CASSEDLWAGELFF. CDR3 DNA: TGTGCCAGCAGTGAAGACCTCTGGGCTGGGGAGCTGTTTTTT.

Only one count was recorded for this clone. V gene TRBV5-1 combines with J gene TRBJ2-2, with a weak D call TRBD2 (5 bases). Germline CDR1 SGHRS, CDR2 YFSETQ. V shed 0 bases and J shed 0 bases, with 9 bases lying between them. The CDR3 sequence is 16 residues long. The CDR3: CASSLERTTNTGELFF. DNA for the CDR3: TGCGCCAGCAGCTTGGAGCGGACCACGAACACCGGGGAGCTGTTTTTT.

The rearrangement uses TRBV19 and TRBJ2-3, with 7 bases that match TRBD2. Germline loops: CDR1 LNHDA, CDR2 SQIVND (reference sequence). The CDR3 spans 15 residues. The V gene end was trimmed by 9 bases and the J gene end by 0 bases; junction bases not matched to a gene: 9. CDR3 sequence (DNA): TGTGCCAGCTGCCGAGGGGAGGGTAGCACAGATACGCAGTATTTT. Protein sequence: CASCRGEGSTDTQYF. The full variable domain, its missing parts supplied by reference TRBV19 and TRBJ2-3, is DGGITQSPKYLFRKEGQNVTLSCEQNLNHDAMYWYRQDPGQGLRLIYYSQIVNDFQKGDIAEGYSVSREKKESFPLTVTSAQKNPTAFYLCASCRGEGSTDTQYFGPGTRLTVL.

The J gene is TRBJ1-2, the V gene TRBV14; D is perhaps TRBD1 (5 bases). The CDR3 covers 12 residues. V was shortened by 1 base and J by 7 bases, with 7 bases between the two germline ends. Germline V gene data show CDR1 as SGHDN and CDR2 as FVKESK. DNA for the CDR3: TGTGCCAGCAGCCAAGTTCAGGGTGGCTACACCTTC. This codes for CASSQVQGGYTF.

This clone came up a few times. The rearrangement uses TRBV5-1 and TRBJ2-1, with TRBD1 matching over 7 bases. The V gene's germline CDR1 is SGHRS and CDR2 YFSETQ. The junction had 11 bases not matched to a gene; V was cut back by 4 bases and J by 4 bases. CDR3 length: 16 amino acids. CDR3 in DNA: TGCGCCAGCAGCACACTTACAGGGGCAATGTACAATGAGCAGTTCTTC. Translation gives CASSTLTGAMYNEQFF.

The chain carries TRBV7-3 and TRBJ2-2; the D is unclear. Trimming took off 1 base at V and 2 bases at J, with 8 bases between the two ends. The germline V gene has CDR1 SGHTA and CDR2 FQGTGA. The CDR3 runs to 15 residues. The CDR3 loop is CASSLSKGNTGELFF. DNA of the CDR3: TGTGCCAGCAGCTTAAGTAAAGGAAACACCGGGGAGCTGTTTTTT.

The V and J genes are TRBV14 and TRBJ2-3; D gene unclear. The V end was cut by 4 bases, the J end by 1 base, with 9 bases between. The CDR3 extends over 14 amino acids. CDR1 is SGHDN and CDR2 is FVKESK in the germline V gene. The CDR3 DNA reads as TGTGCCAGCAGCCCGACGACGGGCACAGATACGCAGTATTTT. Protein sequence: CASSPTTGTDTQYF.

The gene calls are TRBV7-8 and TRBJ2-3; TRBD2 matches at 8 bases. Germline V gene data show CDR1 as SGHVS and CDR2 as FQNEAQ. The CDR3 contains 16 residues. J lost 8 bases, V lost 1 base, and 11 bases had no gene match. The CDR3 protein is CASSLVTAGAIGTQYF. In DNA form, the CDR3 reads TGTGCCAGCAGCTTAGTCACAGCGGGAGCGATCGGTACGCAGTATTTT.

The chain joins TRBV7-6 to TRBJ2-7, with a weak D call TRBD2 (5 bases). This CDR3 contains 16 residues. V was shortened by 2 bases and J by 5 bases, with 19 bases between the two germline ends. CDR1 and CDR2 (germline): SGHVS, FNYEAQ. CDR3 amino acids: CASSLLSSGRVDEQYF. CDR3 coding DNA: TGTGCCAGCAGCTTACTTTCCTCGGGGAGAGTCGACGAGCAGTACTTC.

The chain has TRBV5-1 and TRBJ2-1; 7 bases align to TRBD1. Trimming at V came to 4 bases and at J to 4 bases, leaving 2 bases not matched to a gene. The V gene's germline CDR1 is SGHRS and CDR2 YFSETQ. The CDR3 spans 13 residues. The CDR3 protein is CASSGGQYNEQFF. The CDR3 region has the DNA TGCGCCAGCAGCGGGGGACAGTACAATGAGCAGTTCTTC. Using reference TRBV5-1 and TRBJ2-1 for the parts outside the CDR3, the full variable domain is KAGVTQTPRYLIKTRGQQVTLSCSPISGHRSVSWYQQTPGQGLQFLFEYFSETQRNKGNFPGRFSGRQFSNSRSEMNVSTLELGDSALYLCASSGGQYNEQFFGPGTRLTVL.

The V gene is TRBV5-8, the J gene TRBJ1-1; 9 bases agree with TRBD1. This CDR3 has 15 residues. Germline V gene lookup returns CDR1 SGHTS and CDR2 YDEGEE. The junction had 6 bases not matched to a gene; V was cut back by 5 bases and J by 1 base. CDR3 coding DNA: TGTGCCAGCAGTCGCACAGGGGGCCGGAACACTGAAGCTTTCTTT. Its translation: CASSRTGGRNTEAFF.